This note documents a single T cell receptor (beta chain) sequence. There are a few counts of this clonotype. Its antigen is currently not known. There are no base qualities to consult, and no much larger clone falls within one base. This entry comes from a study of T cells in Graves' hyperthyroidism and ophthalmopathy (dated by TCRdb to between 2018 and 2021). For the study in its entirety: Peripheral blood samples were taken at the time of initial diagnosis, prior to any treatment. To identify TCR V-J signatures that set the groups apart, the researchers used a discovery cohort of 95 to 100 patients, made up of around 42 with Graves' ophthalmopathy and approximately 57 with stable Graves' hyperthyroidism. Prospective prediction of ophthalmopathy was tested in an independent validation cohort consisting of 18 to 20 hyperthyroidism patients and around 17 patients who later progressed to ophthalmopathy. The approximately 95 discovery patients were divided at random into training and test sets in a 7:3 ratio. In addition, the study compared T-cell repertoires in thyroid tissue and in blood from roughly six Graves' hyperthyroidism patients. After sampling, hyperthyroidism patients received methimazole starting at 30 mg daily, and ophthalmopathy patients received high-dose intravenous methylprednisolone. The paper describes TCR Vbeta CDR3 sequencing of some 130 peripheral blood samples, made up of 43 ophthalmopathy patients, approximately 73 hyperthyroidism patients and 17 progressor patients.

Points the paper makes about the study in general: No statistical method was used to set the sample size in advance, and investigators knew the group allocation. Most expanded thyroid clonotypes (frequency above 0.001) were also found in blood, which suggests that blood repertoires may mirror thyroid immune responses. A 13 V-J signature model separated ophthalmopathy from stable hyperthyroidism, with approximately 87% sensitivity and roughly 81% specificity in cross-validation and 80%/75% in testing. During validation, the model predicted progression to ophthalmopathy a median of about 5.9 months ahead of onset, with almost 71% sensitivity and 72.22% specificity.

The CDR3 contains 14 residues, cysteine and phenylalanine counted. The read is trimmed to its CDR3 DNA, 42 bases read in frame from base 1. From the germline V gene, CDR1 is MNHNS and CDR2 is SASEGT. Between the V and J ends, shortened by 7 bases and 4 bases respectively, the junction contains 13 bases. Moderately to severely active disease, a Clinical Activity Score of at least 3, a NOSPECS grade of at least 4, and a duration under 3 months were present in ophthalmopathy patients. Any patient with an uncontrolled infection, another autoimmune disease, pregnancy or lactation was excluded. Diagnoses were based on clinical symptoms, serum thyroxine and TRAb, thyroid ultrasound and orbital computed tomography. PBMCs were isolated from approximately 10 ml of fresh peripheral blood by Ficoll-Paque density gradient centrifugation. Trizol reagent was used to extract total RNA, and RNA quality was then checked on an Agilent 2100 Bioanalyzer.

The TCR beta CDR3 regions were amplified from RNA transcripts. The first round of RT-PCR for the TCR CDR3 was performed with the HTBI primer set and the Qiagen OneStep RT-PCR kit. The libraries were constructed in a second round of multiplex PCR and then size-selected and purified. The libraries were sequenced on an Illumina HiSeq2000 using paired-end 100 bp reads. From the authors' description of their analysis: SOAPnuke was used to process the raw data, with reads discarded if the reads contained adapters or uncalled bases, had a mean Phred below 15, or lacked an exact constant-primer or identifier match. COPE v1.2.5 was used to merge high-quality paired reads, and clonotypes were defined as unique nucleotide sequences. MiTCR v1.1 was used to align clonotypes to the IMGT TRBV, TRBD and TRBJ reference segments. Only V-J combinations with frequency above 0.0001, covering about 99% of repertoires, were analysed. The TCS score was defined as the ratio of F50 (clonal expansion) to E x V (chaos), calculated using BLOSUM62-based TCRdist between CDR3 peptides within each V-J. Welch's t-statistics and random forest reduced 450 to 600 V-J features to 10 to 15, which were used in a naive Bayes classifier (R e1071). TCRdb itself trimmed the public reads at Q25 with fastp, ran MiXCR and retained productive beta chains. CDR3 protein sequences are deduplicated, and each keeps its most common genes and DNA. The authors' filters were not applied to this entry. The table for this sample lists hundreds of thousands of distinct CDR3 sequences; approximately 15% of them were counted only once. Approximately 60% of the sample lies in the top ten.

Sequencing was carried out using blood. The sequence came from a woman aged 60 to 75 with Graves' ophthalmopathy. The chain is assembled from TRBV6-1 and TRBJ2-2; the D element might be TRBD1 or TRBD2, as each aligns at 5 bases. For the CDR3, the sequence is CASNPTAATGELFF. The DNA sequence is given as TGTGCCAGCAACCCGACAGCGGCCACCGGGGAGCTGTTTTTT.